Detailed here is one T cell receptor (beta chain). The antigen remains unidentified. The sample belongs to a study of T cell responses to AZD1222 COVID-19 vaccine. Looking at the study overall: Timing groups of about 4 and about 12 weeks for second doses were pooled.

Study findings and constraints: Repertoire sampling happened only post peak T cell response.

Trimming took off 2 bases at V and 7 bases at J, with 6 bases between the two ends. CDR1 SGDLS and CDR2 YYNGEE come from the germline V gene. The CDR3 length is 12 residues. This table comes from immunoSEQ multiplex PCR, and its TCRdb copy is limited to in-frame clones, with some not included. The sample yields about 150,000 clones, less than 95% seen once. This receptor was identified in an adult in good health. The chain couples TRBV9 to TRBJ2-2, with D possibly TRBD2 on 5 matching bases. Sequenced here: peripheral blood, sampled on day 0 of AZD1222 vaccination. The CDR3 reads CASSVSGGELFF. The CDR3 coding sequence is TGTGCCAGCAGCGTGAGCGGCGGGGAGCTGTTTTTT. Variable domain in full (rest from reference TRBV9 and TRBJ2-2): DSGVTQTPKHLITATGQRVTLRCSPRSGDLSVYWYQQSLDQGLQFLIQYYNGEERAKGNILERFSAQQFPDLHSELNLSSLELGDSALYFCASSVSGGELFFGEGSRLTVL.